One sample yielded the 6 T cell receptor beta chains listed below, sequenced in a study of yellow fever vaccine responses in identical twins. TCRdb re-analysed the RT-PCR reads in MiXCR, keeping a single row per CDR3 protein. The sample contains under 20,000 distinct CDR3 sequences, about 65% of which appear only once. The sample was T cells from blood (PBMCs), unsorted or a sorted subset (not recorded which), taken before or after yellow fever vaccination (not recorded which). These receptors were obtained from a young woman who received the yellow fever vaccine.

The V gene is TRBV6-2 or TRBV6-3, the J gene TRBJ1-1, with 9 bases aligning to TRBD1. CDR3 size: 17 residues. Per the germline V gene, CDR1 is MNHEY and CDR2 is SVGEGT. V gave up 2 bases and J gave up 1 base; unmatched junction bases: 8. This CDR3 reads CASSYTIPTGGNTEAFF. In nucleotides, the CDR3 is TGTGCCAGCAGTTACACGATCCCGACAGGGGGGAACACTGAAGCTTTCTTT.

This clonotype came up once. The CDR3 nucleotides read TGTGCCAGCAGCCCTACAGGGAGAAGTTCACCCCTCCACTTT. It is translated as CASSPTGRSSPLHF. The rearrangement joins TRBV28 to TRBJ1-6, with D maybe TRBD1 (6 bases). This CDR3 has 14 amino acids. CDR1 is MDHEN and CDR2 is SYDVKM in the germline V gene. Trimming left V 6 bases short and J 9 bases short, with 15 bases between.

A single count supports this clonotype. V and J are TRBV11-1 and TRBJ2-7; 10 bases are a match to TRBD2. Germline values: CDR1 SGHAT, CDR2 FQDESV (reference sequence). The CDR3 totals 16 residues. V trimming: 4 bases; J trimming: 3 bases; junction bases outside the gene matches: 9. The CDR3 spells CASSSLSGTSVYEQYF. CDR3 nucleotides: TGTGCCAGCAGCTCGCTCTCCGGGACTAGCGTCTACGAGCAGTACTTC.

CDR3 DNA: TGCGCCAGCAGCCGTGAGGACAGCCACACAGATACGCAGTATTTT. Protein: CASSREDSHTDTQYF. The V gene is TRBV5-1, the J gene TRBJ2-3; tentatively, D is TRBD1 (6 bases). CDR3 size: 15 residues. Per the germline V gene, CDR1 is SGHRS and CDR2 is YFSETQ. The V end was cut by 4 bases, the J end by 2 bases, with 14 bases between.

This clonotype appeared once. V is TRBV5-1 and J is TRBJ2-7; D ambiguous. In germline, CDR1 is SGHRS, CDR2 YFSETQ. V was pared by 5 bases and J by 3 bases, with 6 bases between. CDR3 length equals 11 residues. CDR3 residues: CASSLDYEQYF. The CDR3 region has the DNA TGCGCCAGCAGTCTGGACTACGAGCAGTACTTC.

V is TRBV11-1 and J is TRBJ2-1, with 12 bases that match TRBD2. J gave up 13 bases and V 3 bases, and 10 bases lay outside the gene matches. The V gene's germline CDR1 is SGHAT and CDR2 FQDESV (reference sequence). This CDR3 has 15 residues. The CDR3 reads CASSLALAGGSPQFF. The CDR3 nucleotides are TGTGCCAGCAGCTTGGCGCTAGCGGGAGGGAGTCCCCAGTTCTTC.